This T cell receptor (beta chain) originates from a study of blood T cells in healthy people across ages. Study-wide results and caveats: Unknown donor CMV status possibly confounded expanded clonotype changes.

In this sample, this clonotype turned up a few times. What it recognizes is unknown. Sample-barcoded 5' priming and a J-beta primer mix drove a second PCR of about 6 to 11 cycles. TCRdb called the 5' RACE reads again in MiXCR, with one record for every CDR3 protein. This table holds some 900,000 distinct CDR3 sequences, around 46% found once. V shed 4 bases, J shed 6 bases, and the junction held 10 bases outside the gene matches. This CDR3 contains 15 residues. Germline lookup yields CDR1 SGDLS and CDR2 YYNGEE. The receptor was isolated from a man younger than 45 in good health. The chain combines TRBV9 with TRBJ1-2; 9 positions match TRBD1. The sequencing input was blood. The CDR3 region is CASSMGQGPAHGYTF. The CDR3 DNA follows: TGTGCCAGCAGCATGGGACAGGGTCCAGCCCATGGCTACACCTTC.